This TCR beta chain comes out of a study of cytomegalovirus exposure and HLA in healthy donors. Study results and caveats: Sequencing artifact likely explains a cluster of highly shared sequence variants. The authors later linked a missense DCLRE1C variant to TCR beta V- and J-gene trimming.

A multiplex PCR was run with 60 Vbeta primers and 13 Jbeta primers. Produced via immunoSEQ multiplex PCR; TCRdb's table is partial and in-frame only. The sample has 200,000 or so clones; 82% are singletons. Germline values: CDR1 SGHTA, CDR2 FQGNSA. The CDR3 is 14 amino acids. V was pared by 2 bases and J by 1 base, with 8 bases between. This clone was seen only once. As yet, its antigen is unknown. The sequenced sample was PBMCs. This clonotype was sampled from a boy aged 2 to 9 in good health and CMV-seronegative. J is TRBJ1-2 and V is TRBV7-2, with no clear D. CDR3 nucleotide sequence: TGTGCCAGCAGCTTACCCAGCGTTAACTATGGCTACACCTTC. It yields the protein CASSLPSVNYGYTF.